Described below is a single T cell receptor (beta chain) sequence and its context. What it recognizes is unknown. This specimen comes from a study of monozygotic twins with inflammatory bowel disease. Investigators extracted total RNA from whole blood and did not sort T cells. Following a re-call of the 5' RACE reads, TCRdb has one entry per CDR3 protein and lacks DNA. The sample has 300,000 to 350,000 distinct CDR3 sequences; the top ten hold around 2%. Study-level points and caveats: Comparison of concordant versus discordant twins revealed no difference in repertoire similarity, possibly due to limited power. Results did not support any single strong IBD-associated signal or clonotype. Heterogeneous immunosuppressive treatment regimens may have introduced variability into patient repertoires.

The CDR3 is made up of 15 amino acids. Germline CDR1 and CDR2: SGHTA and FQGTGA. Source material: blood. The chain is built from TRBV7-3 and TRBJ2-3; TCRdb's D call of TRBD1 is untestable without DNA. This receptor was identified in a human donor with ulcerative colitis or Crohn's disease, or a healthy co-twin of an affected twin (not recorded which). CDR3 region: CASRLGSSGTDTQYF.